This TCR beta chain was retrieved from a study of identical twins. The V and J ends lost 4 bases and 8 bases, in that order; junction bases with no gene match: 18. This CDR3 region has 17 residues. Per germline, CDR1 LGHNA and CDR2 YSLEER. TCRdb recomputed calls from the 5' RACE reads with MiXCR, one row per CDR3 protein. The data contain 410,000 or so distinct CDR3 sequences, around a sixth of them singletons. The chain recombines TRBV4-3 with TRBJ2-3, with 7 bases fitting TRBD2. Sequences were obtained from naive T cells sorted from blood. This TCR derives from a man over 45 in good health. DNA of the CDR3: TGCGCCAGCAGCCCCCCCTCGGGACTATATGGGGGGGGTACGCAGTATTTT. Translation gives CASSPPSGLYGGGTQYF.